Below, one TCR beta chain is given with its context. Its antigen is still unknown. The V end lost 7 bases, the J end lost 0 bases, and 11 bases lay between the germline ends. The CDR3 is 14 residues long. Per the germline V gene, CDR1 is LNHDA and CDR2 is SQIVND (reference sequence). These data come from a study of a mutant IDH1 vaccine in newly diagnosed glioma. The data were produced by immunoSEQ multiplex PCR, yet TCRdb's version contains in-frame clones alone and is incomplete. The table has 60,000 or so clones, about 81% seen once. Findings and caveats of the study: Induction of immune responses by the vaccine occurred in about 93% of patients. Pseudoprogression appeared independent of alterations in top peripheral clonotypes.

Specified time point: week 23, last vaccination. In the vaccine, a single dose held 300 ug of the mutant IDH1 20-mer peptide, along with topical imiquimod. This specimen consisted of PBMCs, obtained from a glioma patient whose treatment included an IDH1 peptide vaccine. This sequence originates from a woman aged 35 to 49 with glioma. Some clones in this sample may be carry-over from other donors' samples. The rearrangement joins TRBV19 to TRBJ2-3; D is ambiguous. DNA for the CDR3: TGTGCCAGTACGGCGGCCTCTAGCACAGATACGCAGTATTTT. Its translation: CASTAASSTDTQYF.